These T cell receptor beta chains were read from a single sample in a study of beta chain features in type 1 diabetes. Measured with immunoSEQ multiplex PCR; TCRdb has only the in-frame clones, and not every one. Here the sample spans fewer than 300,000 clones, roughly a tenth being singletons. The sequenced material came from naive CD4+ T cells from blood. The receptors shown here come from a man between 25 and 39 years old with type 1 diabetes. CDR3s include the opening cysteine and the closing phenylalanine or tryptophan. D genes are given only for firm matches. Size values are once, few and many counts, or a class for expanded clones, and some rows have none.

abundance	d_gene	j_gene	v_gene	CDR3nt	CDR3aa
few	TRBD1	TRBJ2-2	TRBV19	TGTGCCGTCACAGGGGGCGGCACCGGGGAGCTGTTTTTT	CAVTGGGTGELFF
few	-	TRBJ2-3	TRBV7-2	TGTGCCAGCAGCACCCGGGACACCGGAGATACGCAGTATTTT	CASSTRDTGDTQYF
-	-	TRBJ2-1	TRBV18	TGTGCCAGCTCAACCCAGGGACTCTACAATGAGCAGTTCTTC	CASSTQGLYNEQFF
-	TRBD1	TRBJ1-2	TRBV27	TGTGCCAGCACCAAGAGACAGGGTAGTGGAGGCTACACCTTC	CASTKRQGSGGYTF
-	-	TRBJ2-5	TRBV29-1	TGCAGCGTAGTAAAGGGGATTGGGGAGACCCAGTACTTC	CSVVKGIGETQYF
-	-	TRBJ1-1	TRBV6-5	TGTGCCAGCAGAGCCGGACACGGCTACACTGAAGCTTTCTTT	CASRAGHGYTEAFF
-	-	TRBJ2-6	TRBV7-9	TGTGCCAGCAGACCTATCTCTGGGGCCAACGTCCTGACTTTC	CASRPISGANVLTF
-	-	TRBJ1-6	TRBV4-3	TGCGCCAGCAGCCAAGATCCCAGGGCCGTCAATTCACCCCTCCACTTT	CASSQDPRAVNSPLHF
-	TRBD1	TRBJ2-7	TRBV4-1	TGCGCCAGCAGCCTCCCCGGGACAGGGGCTCCCTACGAGCAGTACTTC	CASSLPGTGAPYEQYF
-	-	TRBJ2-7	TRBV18	TGTGCCAGCTCAAGTCGGGACGGGAGACTATCCTACGAGCAGTACTTC	CASSSRDGRLSYEQYF
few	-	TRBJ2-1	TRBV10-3	TGTGCCATCAGTGAGGACTACTCCTACAATGAGCAGTTCTTC	CAISEDYSYNEQFF
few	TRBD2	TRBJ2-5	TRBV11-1	TGTGCCAGCAGCCCCGGGACTAGCGAAGAGACCCAGTACTTC	CASSPGTSEETQYF
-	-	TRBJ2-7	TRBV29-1	TGCAGCGGGGGGACTTTGCTTTACGAGCAGTACTTC	CSGGTLLYEQYF
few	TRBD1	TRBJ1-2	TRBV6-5	TGTGCCAGCAGTTACCAGCCCACAGGGGGCGGCTATGGCTACACCTTC	CASSYQPTGGGYGYTF
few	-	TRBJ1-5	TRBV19	TGTGCCAGTACCCCCACAGGGCCTTATAGCAATCAGCCCCAGCATTTT	CASTPTGPYSNQPQHF
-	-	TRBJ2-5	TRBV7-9	TGTGCCAGCAGCTCAACAGGGTTGGAGACCCAGTACTTC	CASSSTGLETQYF
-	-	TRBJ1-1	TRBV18	TGTGCCAGCTCACCACAGGGGAGGACTGAAGCTTTCTTT	CASSPQGRTEAFF
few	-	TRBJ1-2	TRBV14	TGTGCCAGCAGCCCGGGAGGGATTGGCTACACCTTC	CASSPGGIGYTF
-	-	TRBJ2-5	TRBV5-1	TGCGCCAGCAGCTTGGAGGGTCTAGCTCTGCCAGAGACCCAGTACTTC	CASSLEGLALPETQYF
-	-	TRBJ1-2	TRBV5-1	TGCGCCAGCAGCTTGAGATCAGGGGACGGCTACACCTTC	CASSLRSGDGYTF
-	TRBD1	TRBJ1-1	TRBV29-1	TGCAGCGTTTGGGACAGGGGGACGAACACTGAAGCTTTCTTT	CSVWDRGTNTEAFF
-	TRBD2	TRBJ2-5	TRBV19	TGTGCCAGTAGTATCCCGGGACTAGCCCAGACCCAGTACTTC	CASSIPGLAQTQYF
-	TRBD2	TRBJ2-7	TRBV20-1	TGCAGTGCTTCGGGAGGGGACGAGCAGTACTTC	CSASGGDEQYF
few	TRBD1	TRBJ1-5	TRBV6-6	TGTGCCAGCGGGAGGGGACAGGGGAGCAATCAGCCCCAGCATTTT	CASGRGQGSNQPQHF
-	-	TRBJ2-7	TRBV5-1	TGCGCCAGCAGCCCGGCCCCGGGGGAAGGCTACGAGCAGTACTTC	CASSPAPGEGYEQYF
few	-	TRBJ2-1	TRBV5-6	TGTGCCAGCAGCGTTCGGACAGTCGGCGAGCAGTTCTTC	CASSVRTVGEQFF
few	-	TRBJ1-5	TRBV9	TGTGCCAGCAGCGTAGAGTCTGGAGGGCCCCAGCATTTT	CASSVESGGPQHF